A selection of T cell receptor beta chains follows, all from one sample in a study of cytotoxic CD8 clonotypes in ibrutinib-treated CLL. Here immunoSEQ multiplex PCR was the method, and the copy in TCRdb shows in-frame clones only, minus some. The data hold about 28,000 clones, with roughly 57% observed a single time. Sample: PBMCs, taken before ibrutinib treatment. The receptor set was obtained from a human donor with chronic lymphocytic leukemia. CDR3s leave out the opening cysteine and the closing phenylalanine or tryptophan. Each record gives: V gene, CDR3 protein.

V: TRBV6-6; CDR3: ASSYQGSSYGYT
V: TRBV28; CDR3: ASSLLQGAQVLF
V: TRBV5-1; CDR3: ASSLPAGNEQF
V: TRBV5-1; CDR3: ASSDGGDPSYEQY
V: TRBV27; CDR3: ASSLFYTVNTEAF
V: TRBV7-6; CDR3: ASSFRQGGEETQY
V: TRBV6-5; CDR3: ASRRAGRDGYT
V: TRBV19; CDR3: ASSRGDQETQY
V: TRBV5-1; CDR3: ASSLAPGGYGYT
V: TRBV28; CDR3: ASRTLYEREAYTDTQY
V: TRBV11-3; CDR3: ASSSRDRGDEQF
V: TRBV11-3; CDR3: ASSLGGTALNTEAF
V: TRBV5-6; CDR3: ASSVDAAYEQY
V: TRBV11-2; CDR3: ASSRQGASGYEQY
V: TRBV25-1; CDR3: ASSATPPTSGRTETQY
V: TRBV9; CDR3: ASSVGVSTSTDTQY
V: TRBV2; CDR3: ASSNRRGPENIQY
V: TRBV20-1; CDR3: SASGETQY
V: TRBV11-2; CDR3: ASSFGTRGENTQY
V: TRBV6-1; CDR3: ASSEAPGRGGEKLF
V: TRBV14; CDR3: ASSRGQGVADTQY
V: TRBV5-5; CDR3: ASSRTLAYSTDTQY
V: TRBV6-1; CDR3: ASSGNGGETQY
V: TRBV19; CDR3: ASMRLAGAGNEQF
V: TRBV5-1; CDR3: ASSPRRDSGANVLT
V: TRBV6-1; CDR3: ASSWAGELF
V: TRBV6-1; CDR3: ASSELISGGHQH
V: TRBV30; CDR3: AWGSGWTRGTDTQY
V: TRBV10-1; CDR3: ASSPRGGGGTEAF
V: TRBV14; CDR3: ASSQEWGGAAF
V: TRBV11-3; CDR3: ASSPTAYNEQF
V: TRBV4-1; CDR3: ASSQGSVVGAKNIQY
V: TRBV9; CDR3: ASSGQGASDTQY
V: TRBV5-1; CDR3: ASSSGTGSYNEQF
V: TRBV2; CDR3: ASNDPGSAYEQY
V: TRBV2; CDR3: ASAYGSGTDTQY
V: TRBV6-5; CDR3: ASSYSGQGSGNTIY